Below are 11 T cell receptor beta chains sequenced from a single sample in a study of T cell clonotyping in hematopoietic cell transplantation (dated by TCRdb to about 2021). Library method: the immunoSEQ multiplex PCR assay. TCRdb took this table from immuneACCESS and kept in-frame rearrangements with V and J called. Such tables lack part of the clones; where checked against another copy, unresolved V genes explain under half of the gap, and the rest is unexplained. The sample table contains 20,000 or so clones; only one count was recorded for around 85% of them. Together, the top ten hold 14% to 15% of the sample. Material for sequencing was peripheral blood mononuclear cells. These receptors were obtained from a man aged 55 to 70 in good health. Some clones in this sample may be carry-over from other donors' samples.

The chain recombines TRBV7-6 with TRBJ1-4; TRBD1 is a possible D gene (5 bases). Between the trimmed V and J ends, which lost 1 base and 5 bases, there was a span of 11 bases. This CDR3 spans 15 amino acids. Germline V gene sequence: CDR1 SGHVS, CDR2 FNYEAQ. In DNA, the CDR3 is TGTGCCAGCAGCTTAGTGGGGCAGGCGAATGAAAAACTGTTTTTT. Translating it yields CASSLVGQANEKLFF. Complete variable domain (other parts from reference TRBV7-6 and TRBJ1-4): GAGVSQSPRYKVTKRGQDVALRCDPISGHVSLYWYRQALGQGPEFLTYFNYEAQQDKSGLPNDRFSAERPEGSISTLTIQRTEQRDSAMYRCASSLVGQANEKLFFGSGTQLSVL.

The chain couples TRBV7-2 to TRBJ1-1; the D gene is possibly TRBD1 (6 bases). V was cut by 5 bases and J by 3 bases, with 16 bases left in between. The CDR3 spans 15 residues. The germline CDR1 and CDR2 sequences are SGHTA and FQGNSA. In DNA form, the CDR3 reads TGTGCCAGCAGCCCAGATGGGGGGCAGGACACTGAAGCTTTCTTT. The encoded protein is CASSPDGGQDTEAFF.

V is TRBV11-3 and J is TRBJ2-7; weak D call: TRBD2 (6 bases). Germline V gene lookup returns CDR1 SGHNT and CDR2 YENEEA. CDR3 length: 14 residues. The V end was cut by 4 bases, the J end by 0 bases, with 10 bases between. The DNA of the CDR3 is TGTGCCAGCAGCTCGGGACTCGGCTCCTACGAGCAGTACTTC. The encoded protein is CASSSGLGSYEQYF. The complete variable domain, with remaining parts taken from reference TRBV11-3 and TRBJ2-7, reads EAGVVQSPRYKIIEKKQPVAFWCNPISGHNTLYWYLQNLGQGPELLIRYENEEAVDDSQLPKDRFSAERLKGVDSTLKIQPAELGDSAVYLCASSSGLGSYEQYFGPGTRLTVT.

The chain has TRBV5-1 and TRBJ2-3, with D perhaps matching TRBD1 (7 bases). The CDR3 totals 15 residues. V was trimmed by 3 bases and J by 3 bases, leaving 14 bases between them. Germline loops: CDR1 SGHRS, CDR2 YFSETQ. The CDR3 region is CASSWGAGGTDTQYF. Here the CDR3 DNA reads TGCGCCAGCAGCTGGGGGGCAGGGGGGACAGATACGCAGTATTTT. Combining the CDR3 with reference TRBV5-1 and TRBJ2-3 gives the whole variable domain KAGVTQTPRYLIKTRGQQVTLSCSPISGHRSVSWYQQTPGQGLQFLFEYFSETQRNKGNFPGRFSGRQFSNSRSEMNVSTLELGDSALYLCASSWGAGGTDTQYFGPGTRLTVL.

This chain joins TRBV29-1 and TRBJ1-4; D ambiguous. The length of the CDR3 is 11 residues. Between the trimmed V and J ends, which lost 3 bases and 4 bases, there was a span of 3 bases. Germline CDR1 and CDR2: SQVTM and ANQGSEA. This chain's CDR3 is CSVEVNEKLFF. CDR3 bases: TGCAGCGTTGAGGTTAATGAAAAACTGTTTTTT.

The rearrangement uses TRBV5-4 and TRBJ1-3, with D unresolved. Trimming removed 1 base from V and 2 bases from J, with 10 bases in between. CDR1 and CDR2 (germline): SGHNT, YYREEE (reference sequence). The CDR3 is made up of 15 amino acids. CDR3 sequence: CASSLTPLPGNTIYF. CDR3 DNA sequence: TGTGCCAGCAGCTTGACGCCTCTCCCTGGAAACACCATATATTTT. The whole variable domain, remainder taken from reference TRBV5-4 and TRBJ1-3, is ETGVTQSPTHLIKTRGQQVTLRCSSQSGHNTVSWYQQALGQGPQFIFQYYREEENGRGNFPPRFSGLQFPNYSSELNVNALELDDSALYLCASSLTPLPGNTIYFGEGSWLTVV.

This chain joins TRBV5-4 and TRBJ1-5, with a possible D match to TRBD1 (5 bases). This CDR3 is 13 amino acids long. The V gene lost 2 bases and the J gene lost 9 bases, with 12 bases spanning the gap. The V gene's germline CDR1 is SGHNT and CDR2 YYREEE (reference sequence). The CDR3 bases are TGTGCCAGCAGCTTTACAGGATTTGGGCCCCAGCATTTT. Encoded protein: CASSFTGFGPQHF. The whole variable domain, remainder taken from reference TRBV5-4 and TRBJ1-5, is ETGVTQSPTHLIKTRGQQVTLRCSSQSGHNTVSWYQQALGQGPQFIFQYYREEENGRGNFPPRFSGLQFPNYSSELNVNALELDDSALYLCASSFTGFGPQHFGDGTRLSIL.

This clone was observed a handful of times. The J gene is TRBJ2-7, the V gene TRBV2, with TRBD2 matching 15 bases. CDR1 is SNHLY and CDR2 is FYNNEI in the germline V gene. Trimming at V came to 3 bases and at J to 7 bases, leaving 7 bases not matched to a gene. The CDR3 extends over 16 amino acids. The CDR3 sequence is CASSDGLAGGWFEQYF. The DNA of the CDR3 is TGTGCCAGCAGTGACGGACTAGCGGGAGGGTGGTTTGAGCAGTACTTC.

In its sample, this clone was seen a few times. This rearrangement joins TRBV7-2 to TRBJ1-3; possibly TRBD1 for D (6 bases). CDR1 SGHTA and CDR2 FQGNSA come from the germline V gene. Trimming removed 3 bases at V and 0 bases at J, with 12 bases between. The CDR3 extends over 16 amino acids. In DNA form, the CDR3 reads TGTGCCAGCAGCTTGGCAGGGGCTAGCTCTGGAAACACCATATATTTT. Amino acid sequence: CASSLAGASSGNTIYF.

This clone was seen only once. The chain combines TRBV6-5 with TRBJ1-4; 7 bases map to TRBD1. The CDR3 runs to 15 residues. V trimming: 0 bases; J trimming: 8 bases; junction bases outside the gene matches: 6. Per the germline V gene, CDR1 is MNHEY and CDR2 is SVGAGI. In nucleotides, the CDR3 is TGTGCCAGCAGTTACTCGTACAGGGGTTCGGAAAAACTGTTTTTT. Translation: CASSYSYRGSEKLFF.

The genes are TRBV28 and TRBJ1-5; D gene unclear. CDR3 size: 16 residues. Germline CDR1 MDHEN, CDR2 SYDVKM. The V end was cut by 0 bases, the J end by 0 bases, with 9 bases between. The CDR3 region is CASSLWTKGSNQPQHF. The CDR3 nucleotides are TGTGCCAGCAGTTTATGGACAAAGGGTAGCAATCAGCCCCAGCATTTT.